The next 12 T cell receptor beta chains were all read from a single sample in a study of cytotoxic CD8 clonotypes in ibrutinib-treated CLL. Profiling relied on immunoSEQ multiplex PCR, and the TCRdb table lists in-frame clones only, not all of them. The sample lists hundreds of thousands of clones; 75% to 85% were seen once. This specimen was PBMCs, taken after 12 months of ibrutinib treatment. These TCRs come from a human donor with chronic lymphocytic leukemia.

By its share, this clone is large. In the same sample, other DNA sequences code for this CDR3. V gene TRBV20-1 combines with J gene TRBJ2-7; D gene uncertain. CDR1 is DFQATT and CDR2 is SNEGSKA in the germline V gene (reference sequence). V lost 3 bases and J lost 3, with 3 bases in between. The CDR3 runs 10 residues. The CDR3 sequence: CSARSYEQYF. CDR3 coding DNA: TGCAGTGCTAGGAGCTACGAGCAGTACTTC.

CDR3 in amino acids: CSVEVWGVMYEQYF. Here the CDR3 DNA reads TGCAGCGTTGAGGTCTGGGGCGTCATGTACGAGCAGTACTTC. The chain employs TRBV29-1 and TRBJ2-7, with D perhaps matching TRBD1 (5 bases). This CDR3 is built from 14 residues. Trimming pared 3 bases from V and 4 bases from J, leaving 16 bases between. Germline lookup yields CDR1 SQVTM and CDR2 ANQGSEA.

V and J are TRBV6-5 and TRBJ2-1; D call uncertain. The germline gives CDR1 MNHEY, CDR2 SVGAGI. The CDR3 has 12 residues. V was shortened by 4 bases and J by 10 bases, with 11 bases between the two germline ends. The CDR3 DNA follows: TGTGCCAGCAGTTCTCGGGTCGGGGAGCAGTTCTTC. As protein: CASSSRVGEQFF.

This chain joins TRBV5-4 and TRBJ2-1, with a tentative D call TRBD2 (5 bases). CDR1 is SGHNT, CDR2 YYREEE, per germline (reference sequence). V gave up 2 bases and J gave up 9 bases, with 12 bases separating them. This CDR3 spans 13 amino acids. The CDR3 loop reads CASSFEGLREQFF. CDR3 DNA sequence: TGTGCCAGCAGCTTCGAGGGTTTACGTGAGCAGTTCTTC.

This rearrangement joins TRBV4-1 to TRBJ2-3; 7 nucleotides agree with TRBD2. J was trimmed by 6 bases and V by 4 bases; bases with no gene match: 10. This CDR3 comprises 15 residues. Germline V CDR1 and CDR2: MGHRA, YSYEKL. The CDR3 loop reads CASSPGTTLGDTQYF. The CDR3 DNA sequence: TGCGCCAGCAGCCCCGGGACTACCCTCGGGGATACGCAGTATTTT.

V gene TRBV6-4 combines with J gene TRBJ1-5; D remains ambiguous. This CDR3 region has 14 residues. The V gene's germline CDR1 is MRHNA and CDR2 SNTAGT. V was trimmed by 0 bases and J by 9 bases, leaving 12 bases between them. For the CDR3, the DNA is TGTGCCAGCAGTGACTCGAGTAATTTACCGCCCCAGCATTTT. Translating it yields CASSDSSNLPPQHF.

The gene calls are TRBV6-1 and TRBJ1-2; D remains ambiguous. V lost 1 base and J 4 bases, leaving 10 bases between the germline ends. Germline values: CDR1 MNHNS, CDR2 SASEGT. CDR3 length equals 14 residues. For the CDR3, the DNA is TGTGCCAGCAGTGAAGTCTGGCTGAGCTATGGCTACACCTTC. The encoded protein is CASSEVWLSYGYTF.

The V and J genes are TRBV2 and TRBJ2-7; 8 nucleotides match TRBD1. The CDR3 runs 14 residues. V trimming: 6 bases; J trimming: 0 bases; junction bases outside the gene matches: 4. Germline V CDR1 and CDR2: SNHLY, FYNNEI. The CDR3 loop is CASRGTGDSYEQYF. CDR3 sequence (DNA): TGTGCCAGCAGAGGGACAGGTGACTCCTACGAGCAGTACTTC.

V and J are TRBV5-4 and TRBJ2-1; 7 bases map to TRBD1. Germline CDR1 and CDR2: SGHNT and YYREEE (reference sequence). CDR3 length equals 15 residues. Trimming removed 4 bases from V and 3 bases from J; junction bases left unmatched: 7. The CDR3 DNA reads TGTGCCAGCAGCCTGGATTCAGGGGGCTACAATGAGCAGTTCTTC. Protein sequence: CASSLDSGGYNEQFF.

The genes are TRBV6-4 and TRBJ1-1; D remains unclear. V lost 7 bases to trimming and J lost 2 bases, with 14 bases between them. CDR1 is MRHNA, CDR2 SNTAGT, per germline. The CDR3 runs 14 residues. The CDR3: CASKQREFNTEAFF. The CDR3 nucleotides read TGTGCCAGCAAACAACGGGAGTTTAACACTGAAGCTTTCTTT.

The chain couples TRBV14 to TRBJ2-7; D perhaps matches TRBD1 (6 bases). V lost 1 base and J lost 4, with 8 bases in between. In germline, CDR1 is SGHDN, CDR2 FVKESK. The CDR3 covers 13 residues. CDR3 sequence: CASSQGRGYEQYF. Here the CDR3 DNA reads TGTGCCAGCAGCCAAGGAAGGGGGTACGAGCAGTACTTC.

CDR3 region: CASSPPKVSGGYEQYF. DNA of the CDR3: TGTGCCAGCAGCCCTCCAAAGGTTTCCGGGGGCTACGAGCAGTACTTC. The chain is built from TRBV11-2 and TRBJ2-7; weak D call: TRBD2 (6 bases). Trimming removed 5 bases at V and 3 bases at J, with 20 bases between. The CDR3 is 16 amino acids. Per the germline V gene, CDR1 is SGHAT and CDR2 is FQNNGV.